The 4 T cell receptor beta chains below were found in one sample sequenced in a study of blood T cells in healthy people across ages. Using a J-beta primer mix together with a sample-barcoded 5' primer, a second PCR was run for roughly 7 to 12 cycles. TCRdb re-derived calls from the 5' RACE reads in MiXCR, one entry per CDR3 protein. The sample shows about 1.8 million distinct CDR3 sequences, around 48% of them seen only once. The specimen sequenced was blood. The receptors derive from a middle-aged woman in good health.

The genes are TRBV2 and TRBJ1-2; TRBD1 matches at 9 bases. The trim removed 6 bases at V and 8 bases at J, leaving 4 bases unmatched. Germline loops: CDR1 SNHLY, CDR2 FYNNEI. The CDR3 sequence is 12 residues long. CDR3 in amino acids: CASRGTGIGYTF. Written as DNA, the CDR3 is TGTGCCAGCAGGGGGACAGGGATCGGCTACACCTTC.

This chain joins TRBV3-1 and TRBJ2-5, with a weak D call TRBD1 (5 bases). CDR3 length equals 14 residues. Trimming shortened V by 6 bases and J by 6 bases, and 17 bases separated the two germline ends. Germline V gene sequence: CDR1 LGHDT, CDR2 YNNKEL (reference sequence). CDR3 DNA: TGTGCCAGCAGAGAGGCGGCGGACACTCAGACCCAGTACTTC. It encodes CASREAADTQTQYF.

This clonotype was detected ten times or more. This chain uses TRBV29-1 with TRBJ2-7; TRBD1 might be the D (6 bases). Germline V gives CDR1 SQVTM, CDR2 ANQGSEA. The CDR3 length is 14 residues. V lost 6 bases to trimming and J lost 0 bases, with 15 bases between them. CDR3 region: CSVTGPFSSYEQYF. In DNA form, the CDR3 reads TGCAGCGTCACAGGGCCGTTCAGCTCCTACGAGCAGTACTTC.

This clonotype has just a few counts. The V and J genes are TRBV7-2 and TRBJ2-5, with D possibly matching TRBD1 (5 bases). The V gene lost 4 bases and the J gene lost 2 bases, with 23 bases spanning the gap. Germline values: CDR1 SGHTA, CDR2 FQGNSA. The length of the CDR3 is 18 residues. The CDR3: CASSSTLLPGQRQETQYF. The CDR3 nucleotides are TGTGCCAGCAGCTCCACCCTCCTCCCAGGACAAAGGCAAGAGACCCAGTACTTC.